The clone carrying this TCR beta chain was picked up many times. Its antigen remains unknown. Uncontrolled infections, other autoimmune diseases, pregnancy or lactation led to exclusion of patients. The blood sample predates any ophthalmopathy symptoms, coming from first hyperthyroidism diagnosis. The sample comes from a study of T cells in Graves' hyperthyroidism and ophthalmopathy. Study conclusions and caveats: Peripheral blood also featured most of the thyroid clonotypes expanded above 0.001. Ophthalmopathy onset followed model prediction by a median about six months.

The source material, RNA transcripts, was used to amplify TCR beta CDR3 regions. First-round RT-PCR with HTBI primers amplified the TCR CDR3 region. TCRdb redid the calling of the multiplex PCR reads with MiXCR, one entry per CDR3 protein. The sample yields fewer than 200,000 distinct CDR3 sequences, about 9% seen once. From germline, CDR1 is SGHTA and CDR2 FQGTGA. Trimming shortened V by 0 bases and J by 1 base, and 8 bases separated the two germline ends. The length of the CDR3 is 15 residues. The rearrangement links TRBV7-3 to TRBJ2-3, with D possibly matching TRBD1 (6 bases). This receptor was obtained from a woman between 18 and 29 years old with Graves' hyperthyroidism that later progressed to Graves' ophthalmopathy. Material for sequencing was blood. CDR3 DNA sequence: TGTGCCAGCAGCTTAACGGGGGCCGGCACAGATACGCAGTATTTT. Amino acids: CASSLTGAGTDTQYF.